The T cell receptor beta chain under discussion was sequenced for a study of cytomegalovirus exposure and HLA in healthy donors. The PCR contained 60 Vbeta and 13 Jbeta primers. In the original processing: Approximately 9.9 million of tens of millions of unique TCR beta chains were shared, per a later count. Some clones are missing from TCRdb's copy, which holds only in-frame ones; the method was immunoSEQ multiplex PCR. V and J calls plus clone size are reproduced from that table; the DNA served to infer D and trimming. Of about 160,000 clones in the sample, around 79% were seen once. To note about this clone: Its antigen is not identified.

Study-level points and caveats: Most TCR beta V segments were productive about 87% or about 30% of the time in an earlier analysis. Associated with cytomegalovirus, according to the listing, were about 160 TCR beta chains.

Per the germline V gene, CDR1 is SGHRS and CDR2 is YFSETQ. V was pared by 4 bases and J by 5 bases, with 12 bases between. This CDR3 region has 13 residues. This chain joins TRBV5-1 and TRBJ2-5; D ambiguous. Sequencing was carried out using PBMCs. This receptor was obtained from a human donor in good health. The chain's CDR3 is CASSPVRPETQYF. CDR3 nucleotides: TGCGCCAGCAGCCCGGTCCGCCCGGAGACCCAGTACTTC.